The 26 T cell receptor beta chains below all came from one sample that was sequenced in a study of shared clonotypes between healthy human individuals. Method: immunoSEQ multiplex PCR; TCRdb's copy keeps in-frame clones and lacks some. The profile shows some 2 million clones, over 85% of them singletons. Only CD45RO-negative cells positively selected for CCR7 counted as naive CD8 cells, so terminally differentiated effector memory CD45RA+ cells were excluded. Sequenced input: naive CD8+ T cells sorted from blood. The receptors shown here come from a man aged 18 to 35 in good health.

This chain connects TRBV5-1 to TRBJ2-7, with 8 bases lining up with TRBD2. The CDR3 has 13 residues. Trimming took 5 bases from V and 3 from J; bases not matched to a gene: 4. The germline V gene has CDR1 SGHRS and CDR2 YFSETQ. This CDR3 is CASSWSGSYEQYF. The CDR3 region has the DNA TGCGCCAGCAGTTGGAGCGGGAGCTACGAGCAGTACTTC.

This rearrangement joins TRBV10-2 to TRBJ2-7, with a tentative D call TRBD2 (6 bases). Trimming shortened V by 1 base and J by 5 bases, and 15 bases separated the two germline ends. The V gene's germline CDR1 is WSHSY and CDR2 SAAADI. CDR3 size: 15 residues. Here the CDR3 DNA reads TGCGCCAGCAGTGAGTTGGCTAGCGCCGAGGACGAGCAGTACTTC. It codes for CASSELASAEDEQYF.

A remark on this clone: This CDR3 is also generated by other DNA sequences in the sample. CDR3 sequence reads: CASSVGGLAGGYEQYF. The CDR3 DNA is TGTGCCAGCAGCGTTGGGGGACTAGCGGGAGGGTACGAGCAGTACTTC. J is TRBJ2-7 and V is TRBV9, with 16 nucleotides matching TRBD2. The CDR3 is 16 amino acids. Germline loops: CDR1 SGDLS, CDR2 YYNGEE. Unmatched junction bases numbered 3, after V lost 2 bases and J lost 4 bases.

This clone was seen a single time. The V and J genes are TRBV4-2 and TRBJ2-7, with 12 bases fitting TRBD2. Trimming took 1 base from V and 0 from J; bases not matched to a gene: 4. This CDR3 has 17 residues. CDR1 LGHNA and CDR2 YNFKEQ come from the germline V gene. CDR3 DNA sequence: TGTGCCAGCAGCCAAGCCCTAGCGGGGGGGTACTCCTACGAGCAGTACTTC. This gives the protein CASSQALAGGYSYEQYF.

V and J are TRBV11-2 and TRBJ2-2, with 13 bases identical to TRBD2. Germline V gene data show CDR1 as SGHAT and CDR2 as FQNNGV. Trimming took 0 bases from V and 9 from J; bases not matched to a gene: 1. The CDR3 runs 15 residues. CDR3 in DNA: TGTGCCAGCAGCTTAGAAGGGACTAGCGGGAGGGAGCTGTTTTTT. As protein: CASSLEGTSGRELFF.

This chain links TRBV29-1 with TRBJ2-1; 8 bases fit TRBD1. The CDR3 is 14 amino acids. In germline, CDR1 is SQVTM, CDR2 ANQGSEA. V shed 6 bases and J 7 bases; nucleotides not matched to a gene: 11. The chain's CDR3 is CSVAGTGESNEQFF. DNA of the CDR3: TGCAGCGTCGCCGGGACAGGCGAGTCGAATGAGCAGTTCTTC.

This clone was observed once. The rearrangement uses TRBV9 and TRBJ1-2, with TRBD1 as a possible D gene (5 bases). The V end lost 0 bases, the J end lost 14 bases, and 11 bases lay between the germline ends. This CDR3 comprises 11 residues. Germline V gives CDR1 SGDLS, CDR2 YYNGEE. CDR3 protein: CASSVGGIETF. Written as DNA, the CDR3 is TGTGCCAGCAGCGTAGGGGGGATTGAGACCTTC.

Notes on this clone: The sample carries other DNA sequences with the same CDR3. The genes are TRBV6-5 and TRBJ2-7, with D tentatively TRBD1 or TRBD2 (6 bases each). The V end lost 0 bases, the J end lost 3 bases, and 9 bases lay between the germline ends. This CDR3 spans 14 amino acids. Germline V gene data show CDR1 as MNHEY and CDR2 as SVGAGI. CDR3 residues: CASSYSGGYYEQYF. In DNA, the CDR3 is TGTGCCAGCAGTTACTCGGGGGGCTACTACGAGCAGTACTTC.

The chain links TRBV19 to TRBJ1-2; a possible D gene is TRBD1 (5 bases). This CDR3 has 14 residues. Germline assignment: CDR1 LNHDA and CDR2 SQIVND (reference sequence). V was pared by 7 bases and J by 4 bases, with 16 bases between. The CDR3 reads CASTLGLGGYGYTF. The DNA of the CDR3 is TGTGCCAGTACCCTGGGATTGGGGGGCTATGGCTACACCTTC.

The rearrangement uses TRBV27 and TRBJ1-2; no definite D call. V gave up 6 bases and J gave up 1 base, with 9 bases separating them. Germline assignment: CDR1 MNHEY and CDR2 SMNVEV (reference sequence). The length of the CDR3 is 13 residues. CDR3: CASRELGNYGYTF. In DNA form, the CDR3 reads TGTGCCAGCAGAGAATTGGGTAACTATGGCTACACCTTC.

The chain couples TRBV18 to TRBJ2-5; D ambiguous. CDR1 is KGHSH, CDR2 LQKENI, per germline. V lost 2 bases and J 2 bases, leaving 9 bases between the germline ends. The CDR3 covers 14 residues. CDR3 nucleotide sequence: TGTGCCAGCTCACCAAACGCCCTTCAAGAGACCCAGTACTTC. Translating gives CASSPNALQETQYF.

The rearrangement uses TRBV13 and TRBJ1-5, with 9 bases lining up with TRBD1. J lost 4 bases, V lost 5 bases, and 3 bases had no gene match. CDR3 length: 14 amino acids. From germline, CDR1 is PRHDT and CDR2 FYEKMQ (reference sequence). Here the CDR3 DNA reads TGTGCCAGCAGCGCCGGGACAGGGAATCAGCCCCAGCATTTT. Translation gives CASSAGTGNQPQHF.

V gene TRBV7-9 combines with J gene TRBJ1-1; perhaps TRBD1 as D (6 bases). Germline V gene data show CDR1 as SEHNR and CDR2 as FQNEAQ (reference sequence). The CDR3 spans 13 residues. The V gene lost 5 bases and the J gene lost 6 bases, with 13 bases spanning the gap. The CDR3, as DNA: TGTGCCAGCAGCCCCGCTGACAGGCCTGAAGCTTTCTTT. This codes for CASSPADRPEAFF. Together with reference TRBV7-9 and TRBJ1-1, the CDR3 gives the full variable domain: DTGVSQNPRHKITKRGQNVTFRCDPISEHNRLYWYRQTLGQGPEFLTYFQNEAQLEKSRLLSDRFSAERPKGSFSTLEIQRTEQGDSAMYLCASSPADRPEAFFGQGTRLTVV.

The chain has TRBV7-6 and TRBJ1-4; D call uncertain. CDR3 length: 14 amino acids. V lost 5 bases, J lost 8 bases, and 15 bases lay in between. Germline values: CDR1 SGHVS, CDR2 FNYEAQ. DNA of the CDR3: TGTGCCAGCAGCCCGGGAATCTTCCCCGAAAAACTGTTTTTT. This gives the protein CASSPGIFPEKLFF.

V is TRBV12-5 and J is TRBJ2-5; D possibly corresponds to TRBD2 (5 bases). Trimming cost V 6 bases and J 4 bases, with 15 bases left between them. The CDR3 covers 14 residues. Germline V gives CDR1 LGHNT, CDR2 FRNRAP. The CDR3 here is CASGLHGIGETQYF. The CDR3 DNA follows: TGTGCTAGTGGCCTACACGGGATTGGAGAGACCCAGTACTTC. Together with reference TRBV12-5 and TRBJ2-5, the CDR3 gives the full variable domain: DARVTQTPRHKVTEMGQEVTMRCQPILGHNTVFWYRQTMMQGLELLAYFRNRAPLDDSGMPKDRFSAEMPDATLATLKIQPSEPRDSAVYFCASGLHGIGETQYFGPGTRLLVL.

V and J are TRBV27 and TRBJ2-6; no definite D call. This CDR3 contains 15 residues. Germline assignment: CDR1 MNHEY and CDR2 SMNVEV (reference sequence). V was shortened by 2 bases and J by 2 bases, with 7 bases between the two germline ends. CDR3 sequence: CASSLLGPGANVLTF. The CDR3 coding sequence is TGTGCCAGCAGTTTACTGGGTCCTGGGGCCAACGTCCTGACTTTC. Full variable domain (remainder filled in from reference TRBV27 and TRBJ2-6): EAQVTQNPRYLITVTGKKLTVTCSQNMNHEYMSWYRQDPGLGLRQIYYSMNVEVTDKGDVPEGYKVSRKEKRNFPLILESPSPNQTSLYFCASSLLGPGANVLTFGAGSRLTVL.

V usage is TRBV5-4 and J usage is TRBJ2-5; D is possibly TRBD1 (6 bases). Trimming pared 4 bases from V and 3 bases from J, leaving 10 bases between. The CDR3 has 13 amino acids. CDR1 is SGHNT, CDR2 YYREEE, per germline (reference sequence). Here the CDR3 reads CASSADRKETQYF. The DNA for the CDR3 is TGTGCCAGCAGCGCCGACAGGAAAGAGACCCAGTACTTC.

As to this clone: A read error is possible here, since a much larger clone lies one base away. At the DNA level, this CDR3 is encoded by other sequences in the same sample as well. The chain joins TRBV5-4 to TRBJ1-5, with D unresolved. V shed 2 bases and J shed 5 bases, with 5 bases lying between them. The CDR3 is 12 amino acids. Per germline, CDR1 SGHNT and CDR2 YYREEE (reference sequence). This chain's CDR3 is CASSFGDQPQHF. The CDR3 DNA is TGTGCCAGCAGCTTCGGGGATCAGCCCCAGCATTTT.

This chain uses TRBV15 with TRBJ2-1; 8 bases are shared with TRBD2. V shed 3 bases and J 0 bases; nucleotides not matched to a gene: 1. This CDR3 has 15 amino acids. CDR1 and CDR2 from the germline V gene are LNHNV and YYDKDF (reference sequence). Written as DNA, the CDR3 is TGTGCCACCAGCAGCACTAGCGGCTCCTACAATGAGCAGTTCTTC. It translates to CATSSTSGSYNEQFF.

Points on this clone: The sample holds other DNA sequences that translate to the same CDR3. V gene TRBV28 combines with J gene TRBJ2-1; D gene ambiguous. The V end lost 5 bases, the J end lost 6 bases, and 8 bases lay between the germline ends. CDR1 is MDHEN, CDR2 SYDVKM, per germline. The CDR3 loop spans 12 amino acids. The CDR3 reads CASSPLSNEQFF. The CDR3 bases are TGTGCCAGCAGTCCCCTTTCCAATGAGCAGTTCTTC. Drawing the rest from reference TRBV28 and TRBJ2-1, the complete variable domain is DVKVTQSSRYLVKRTGEKVFLECVQDMDHENMFWYRQDPGLGLRLIYFSYDVKMKEKGDIPEGYSVSREKKERFSLILESASTNQTSMYLCASSPLSNEQFFGPGTRLTVL.

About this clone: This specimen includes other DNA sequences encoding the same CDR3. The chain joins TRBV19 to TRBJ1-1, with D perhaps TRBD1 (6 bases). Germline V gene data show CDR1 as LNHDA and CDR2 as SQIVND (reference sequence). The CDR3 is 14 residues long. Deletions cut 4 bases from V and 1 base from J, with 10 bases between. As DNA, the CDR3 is TGTGCCAGTAGTACCAGGACAGCGAACACTGAAGCTTTCTTT. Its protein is CASSTRTANTEAFF.

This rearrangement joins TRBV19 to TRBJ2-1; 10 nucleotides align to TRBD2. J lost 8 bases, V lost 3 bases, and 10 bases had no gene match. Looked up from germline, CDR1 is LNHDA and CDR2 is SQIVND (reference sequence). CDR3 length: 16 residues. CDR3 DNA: TGTGCCAGTAGTATCGTTCTGCTAGCGGGAGCGCATGAGCAGTTCTTC. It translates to CASSIVLLAGAHEQFF.

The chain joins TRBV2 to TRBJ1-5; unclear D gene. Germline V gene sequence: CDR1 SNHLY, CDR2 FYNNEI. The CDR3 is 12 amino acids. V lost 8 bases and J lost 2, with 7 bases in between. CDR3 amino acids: CASHGGNQPQHF. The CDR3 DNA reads TGTGCCAGCCACGGGGGCAATCAGCCCCAGCATTTT.

In DNA form, the CDR3 reads TGTGCCAGCAGTTACTCCCCGCTAGAGGCCACCGGGGAGCTGTTTTTT. This translates into CASSYSPLEATGELFF. V and J are TRBV6-5 and TRBJ2-2, with D unclear. V gave up 0 bases and J gave up 4 bases, with 12 bases separating them. Per germline, CDR1 MNHEY and CDR2 SVGAGI. CDR3 size: 16 residues.

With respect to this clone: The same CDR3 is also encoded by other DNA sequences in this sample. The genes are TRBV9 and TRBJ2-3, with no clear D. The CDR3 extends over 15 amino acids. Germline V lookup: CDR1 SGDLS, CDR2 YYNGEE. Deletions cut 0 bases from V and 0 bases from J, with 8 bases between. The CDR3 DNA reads TGTGCCAGCAGCGTAGGGTCAGCGAGCACAGATACGCAGTATTTT. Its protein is CASSVGSASTDTQYF.

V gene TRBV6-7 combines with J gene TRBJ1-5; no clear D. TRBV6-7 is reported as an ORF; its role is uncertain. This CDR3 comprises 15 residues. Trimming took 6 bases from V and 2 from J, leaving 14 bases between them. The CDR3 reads CASRISVLGNQPQHF. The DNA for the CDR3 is TGTGCCAGCAGAATCAGTGTATTAGGCAATCAGCCCCAGCATTTT.